This entry is about one T cell receptor (beta chain). Original processing notes: Amplifying reference gene primers gave estimates of nucleated cell counts. The method was immunoSEQ multiplex PCR; TCRdb's version includes in-frame clones alone and lacks a portion of them. V and J calls and clone size are those listed in that table; D and trimming were worked out from the DNA. This table holds around 110,000 clones, approximately 87% found once. The data originate from a study of blood T cell repertoires in COVID-19. This CDR3 contains 17 residues. Looked up from germline, CDR1 is SGDLS and CDR2 is YYNGEE. Trimming cost V 0 bases and J 4 bases; bases outside gene matches: 4.

The origin of this receptor is a man aged 25 to 45 with acute or convalescent COVID-19. V and J are TRBV9 and TRBJ2-3; TRBD2 aligns across 14 bases. Sequencing was performed on peripheral blood. This CDR3 reads CASSVAGGLAGADTQYF. CDR3 nucleotides: TGTGCCAGCAGCGTAGCGGGGGGACTAGCGGGAGCAGATACGCAGTATTTT. The full variable domain, in which reference TRBV9 and TRBJ2-3 provide the parts outside the CDR3, is DSGVTQTPKHLITATGQRVTLRCSPRSGDLSVYWYQQSLDQGLQFLIQYYNGEERAKGNILERFSAQQFPDLHSELNLSSLELGDSALYFCASSVAGGLAGADTQYFGPGTRLTVL.